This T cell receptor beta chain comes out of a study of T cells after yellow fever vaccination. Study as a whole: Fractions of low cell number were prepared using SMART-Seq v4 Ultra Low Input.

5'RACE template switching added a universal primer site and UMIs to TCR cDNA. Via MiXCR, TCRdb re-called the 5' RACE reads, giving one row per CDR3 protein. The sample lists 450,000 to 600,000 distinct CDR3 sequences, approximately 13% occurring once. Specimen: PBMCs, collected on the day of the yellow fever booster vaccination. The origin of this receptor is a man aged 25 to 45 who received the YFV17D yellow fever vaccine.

The CDR3 here is CASSLGLENTGELFF. The DNA of the CDR3 is TGTGCCAGCAGCTTGGGACTAGAGAACACCGGGGAGCTGTTTTTT. This chain uses TRBV7-3 with TRBJ2-2, with 8 bases lining up with TRBD2. The V segment lost 3 bases and the J segment 1 base; nucleotides outside the gene matches: 1. The CDR3 totals 15 residues. From germline, CDR1 is SGHTA and CDR2 FQGTGA.